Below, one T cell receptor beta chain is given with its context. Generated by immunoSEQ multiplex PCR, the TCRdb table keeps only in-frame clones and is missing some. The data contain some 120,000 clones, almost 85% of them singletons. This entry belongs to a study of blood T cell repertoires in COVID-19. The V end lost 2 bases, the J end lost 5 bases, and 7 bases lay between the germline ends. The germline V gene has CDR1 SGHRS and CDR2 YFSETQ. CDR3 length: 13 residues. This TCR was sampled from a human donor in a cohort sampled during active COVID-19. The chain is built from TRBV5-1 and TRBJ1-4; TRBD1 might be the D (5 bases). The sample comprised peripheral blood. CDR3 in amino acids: CASSFGQNEKLFF. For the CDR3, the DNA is TGCGCCAGCAGCTTCGGACAAAATGAAAAACTGTTTTTT. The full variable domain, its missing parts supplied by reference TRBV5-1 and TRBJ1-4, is KAGVTQTPRYLIKTRGQQVTLSCSPISGHRSVSWYQQTPGQGLQFLFEYFSETQRNKGNFPGRFSGRQFSNSRSEMNVSTLELGDSALYLCASSFGQNEKLFFGSGTQLSVL.